These 9 T cell receptor beta chains were all obtained from the same sample, sequenced in a study of cytomegalovirus exposure and HLA in healthy donors. TCRdb's table, derived via immunoSEQ multiplex PCR, lists solely in-frame clones and lacks some. The table shows roughly 70,000 clones, with 95% to 98% occurring only once. Sequencing was performed on PBMCs. The receptors here all came from a woman between 18 and 29 years old in good health and CMV-seropositive.

The V call is TRBV6-1, the J call TRBJ1-5; D is possibly TRBD1 (6 bases). Trimming shortened V by 3 bases and J by 6 bases, and 15 bases separated the two germline ends. The CDR3 has 15 residues. From germline, CDR1 is MNHNS and CDR2 SASEGT. The CDR3 DNA reads TGTGCCAGCAGTGACCTCACAGGGTCTAGTCAGCCCCAGCATTTT. Translated, it gives CASSDLTGSSQPQHF.

This clone has only one observation. The J gene is TRBJ2-3, the V gene TRBV27; 10 nucleotides line up with TRBD1. V trimming: 3 bases; J trimming: 4 bases; junction bases outside the gene matches: 1. This CDR3 region has 14 residues. The germline V gene has CDR1 MNHEY and CDR2 SMNVEV (reference sequence). This CDR3 reads CASSFGTGADTQYF. The DNA of the CDR3 is TGTGCCAGCAGTTTCGGGACAGGGGCAGATACGCAGTATTTT.

This clone was detected once. The chain combines TRBV30 with TRBJ2-7; D perhaps matches TRBD2 (6 bases). Per germline, CDR1 GTSNPN and CDR2 SVGIG (reference sequence). This CDR3 contains 13 residues. Trimming stripped 4 bases from V and 2 bases from J, with 12 bases between. The CDR3: CAWTGGSTYEQYF. The CDR3, as DNA: TGTGCCTGGACCGGGGGAAGCACCTACGAGCAGTACTTC.

This chain links TRBV29-1 with TRBJ2-1, with D maybe TRBD2 (6 bases). Trimming stripped 1 base from V and 0 bases from J, with 13 bases between. Germline assignment: CDR1 SQVTM and CDR2 ANQGSEA. This CDR3 is 16 amino acids long. The CDR3 nucleotides read TGCAGCGTTGAAGCGGGTCGGGAGAGCTCCTACAATGAGCAGTTCTTC. It translates to CSVEAGRESSYNEQFF.

V usage is TRBV28 and J usage is TRBJ1-1; maybe TRBD1 (6 bases). Trimming left V 7 bases short and J 3 bases short, with 30 bases between. CDR3 size: 19 residues. CDR1 MDHEN and CDR2 SYDVKM come from the germline V gene. CDR3 loop: CASTSVSSRGEGPYTEAFF. CDR3 DNA sequence: TGTGCCAGCACCTCCGTATCAAGCAGGGGAGAGGGCCCTTACACTGAAGCTTTCTTT.

This chain uses TRBV4-1 with TRBJ2-1; the match to TRBD2 covers 10 bases. This CDR3 is built from 17 residues. Unmatched junction bases numbered 11, after V lost 0 bases and J lost 9 bases. Germline values: CDR1 MGHRA, CDR2 YSYEKL. The CDR3 DNA reads as TGCGCCAGCAGCCAAGAAGCCAGCGGGAGGGCCCTCGGTGAGCAGTTCTTC. This codes for CASSQEASGRALGEQFF.

V usage is TRBV6-5 and J usage is TRBJ1-2, with 8 bases matching TRBD1. Germline values: CDR1 MNHEY, CDR2 SVGAGI. CDR3 length equals 15 residues. Trimming at V came to 6 bases and at J to 4 bases, leaving 10 bases not matched to a gene. The CDR3 coding sequence is TGTGCCAGCAGACCCGGGACAGGACTCCGCTATGGCTACACCTTC. Translating gives CASRPGTGLRYGYTF.

This chain joins TRBV5-4 and TRBJ2-1, with 7 bases identical to TRBD2. The CDR3 spans 14 residues. Germline V gives CDR1 SGHNT, CDR2 YYREEE (reference sequence). Trimming took 1 base from V and 8 from J; bases not matched to a gene: 6. The CDR3 DNA reads TGTGCCAGCAGCTTGAGGGAGGGCCCGTATGAGCAGTTCTTC. Amino acids: CASSLREGPYEQFF.

A single count supports this clone. This chain's CDR3 is CASSQGRAPGNTIYF. The DNA for the CDR3 is TGCGCCAGCAGCCAAGGGCGGGCTCCTGGAAACACCATATATTTT. The chain has TRBV4-1 and TRBJ1-3; no reliable D call. Trimming cost V 1 base and J 2 bases, with 9 bases left between them. Germline V lookup: CDR1 MGHRA, CDR2 YSYEKL. The CDR3 is 15 residues long.